Below are 21 T cell receptor beta chains sequenced from a single sample in a study of blood T cell repertoires in COVID-19. Assay: immunoSEQ multiplex PCR; the TCRdb copy retains only in-frame clones and omits some. The data contain 200,000 to 250,000 clones, around 87% of them singletons. The specimen sequenced was peripheral blood. These receptors came from a woman aged 45-59 years with COVID-19, enrolled during active disease.

This clone occurred once. This chain connects TRBV6-4 to TRBJ1-1, with D hard to call. The CDR3 runs 13 residues. The germline V gene encodes CDR1 MRHNA and CDR2 SNTAGT. V lost 4 bases and J 1 base, leaving 7 bases between the germline ends. CDR3 residues: CASSVVENTEAFF. The CDR3 bases are TGTGCCAGCAGTGTGGTAGAGAACACTGAAGCTTTCTTT.

Only a few counts were recorded for this clone. The chain joins TRBV10-3 to TRBJ1-1, with D tentatively TRBD1 (5 bases). The CDR3 sequence is 16 residues long. Trimming cost V 2 bases and J 4 bases, with 17 bases left between them. In germline, CDR1 is ENHRY, CDR2 SYGVKD. The CDR3 here is CAISEGTTRGGTEAFF. The CDR3 DNA follows: TGTGCCATCAGTGAGGGGACTACGCGAGGTGGCACTGAAGCTTTCTTT.

The chain joins TRBV5-6 to TRBJ2-7, with TRBD1 matching 7 bases. The V segment lost 4 bases and the J segment 3 bases; nucleotides outside the gene matches: 16. There are 17 residues in the CDR3. Germline lookup yields CDR1 SGHDT and CDR2 YYEEEE. The CDR3 nucleotides read TGTGCCAGCAGCCCAAGGGTCGGGACAGACGTTCTCTACGAGCAGTACGTC. Its protein product is CASSPRVGTDVLYEQYV.

V gene TRBV25-1 combines with J gene TRBJ1-6; the D gene is possibly TRBD1 (5 bases). Germline lookup yields CDR1 MGHDK and CDR2 SYGVNS. V dropped 1 base and J dropped 13 bases, with 11 bases sitting between them. This CDR3 spans 13 amino acids. The CDR3 loop is CASSELASGPLHF. The DNA for the CDR3 is TGTGCCAGCAGTGAATTAGCCTCAGGGCCCCTCCACTTT. The complete variable domain, with remaining parts taken from reference TRBV25-1 and TRBJ1-6, reads EADIYQTPRYLVIGTGKKITLECSQTMGHDKMYWYQQDPGMELHLIHYSYGVNSTEKGDLSSESTVSRIRTEHFPLTLESARPSHTSQYLCASSELASGPLHFGNGTRLTVT.

The J gene is TRBJ1-2, the V gene TRBV28; 7 positions match TRBD1. V gave up 7 bases and J gave up 3 bases; unmatched junction bases: 8. This CDR3 has 14 residues. Germline CDR1 reads MDHEN; CDR2 reads SYDVKM. This CDR3 reads CASTSGGSDYGYTF. Written as DNA, the CDR3 is TGTGCCAGCACCTCAGGGGGATCCGACTATGGCTACACCTTC.

The chain joins TRBV28 to TRBJ2-4; D unresolved. This CDR3 is 15 amino acids long. V gave up 5 bases and J gave up 0 bases, with 11 bases separating them. Germline V lookup: CDR1 MDHEN, CDR2 SYDVKM. CDR3 sequence: CASSDTTLAKNIQYF. CDR3 nucleotide sequence: TGTGCCAGCAGTGACACCACTCTAGCCAAAAACATTCAGTACTTC.

This clone was seen a single time. V is TRBV19 and J is TRBJ2-2, with D hard to call. The CDR3 loop spans 15 amino acids. V lost 3 bases and J 0 bases, leaving 8 bases between the germline ends. Germline loops: CDR1 LNHDA, CDR2 SQIVND (reference sequence). The CDR3 DNA is TGTGCCAGTAGTATGACATTAGCGAACACCGGGGAGCTGTTTTTT. This encodes CASSMTLANTGELFF. The full variable domain, its missing parts supplied by reference TRBV19 and TRBJ2-2, is DGGITQSPKYLFRKEGQNVTLSCEQNLNHDAMYWYRQDPGQGLRLIYYSQIVNDFQKGDIAEGYSVSREKKESFPLTVTSAQKNPTAFYLCASSMTLANTGELFFGEGSRLTVL.

V is TRBV14 and J is TRBJ2-3; no clear D. Germline values: CDR1 SGHDN, CDR2 FVKESK. The CDR3 has 16 residues. Trimming took off 1 base at V and 0 bases at J, with 11 bases between the two ends. For the CDR3, the DNA is TGTGCCAGCAGCCAAGCCAGAGCGTGGAGCACAGATACGCAGTATTTT. Amino acid sequence: CASSQARAWSTDTQYF. The variable domain in full, completed from reference TRBV14 and TRBJ2-3, reads EAGVTQFPSHSVIEKGQTVTLRCDPISGHDNLYWYRRVMGKEIKFLLHFVKESKQDESGMPNNRFLAERTGGTYSTLKVQPAELEDSGVYFCASSQARAWSTDTQYFGPGTRLTVL.

V usage is TRBV5-1 and J usage is TRBJ1-4; 7 positions match TRBD1. The CDR3 extends over 16 amino acids. V trimming: 4 bases; J trimming: 0 bases; junction bases outside the gene matches: 6. Germline V lookup: CDR1 SGHRS, CDR2 YFSETQ. In DNA form, the CDR3 reads TGCGCCAGCAGCAAAGGGGACAGCTCAACTAATGAAAAACTGTTTTTT. Its translation is CASSKGDSSTNEKLFF.

CDR3 sequence reads: CASSQGTGDNSPLHF. CDR3 nucleotide sequence: TGTGCCAGCAGCCAAGGGACAGGGGACAATTCACCCCTCCACTTT. The genes are TRBV3-1 (or the pseudogene TRBV3-2) and TRBJ1-6; 9 bases line up with TRBD1. The CDR3 contains 15 residues. V gave up 1 base and J gave up 7 bases; unmatched junction bases: 2. Germline CDR1 is LGHDT and CDR2 is YNNKEL (reference sequence).

The rearrangement uses TRBV20-1 and TRBJ1-1, with D possibly being TRBD1 (6 bases). The ends were cut back, 5 bases at V and 9 bases at J, with 13 bases in the middle. The CDR3 runs to 11 residues. Germline assignment: CDR1 DFQATT and CDR2 SNEGSKA (reference sequence). CDR3 sequence reads: CSAHFGTQAFF. The CDR3 DNA reads TGCAGTGCTCATTTCGGGACACAAGCTTTCTTT.

The gene calls are TRBV28 and TRBJ2-5; TRBD1 is a possible D gene (6 bases). V dropped 6 bases and J dropped 2 bases, with 13 bases sitting between them. The germline V gene encodes CDR1 MDHEN and CDR2 SYDVKM. This CDR3 region has 14 residues. The DNA of the CDR3 is TGTGCCAGCAGCTCTCCGGACAGACAAGAGACCCAGTACTTC. Translation gives CASSSPDRQETQYF.

V usage is TRBV6-5 and J usage is TRBJ2-3; TRBD2 agrees at 7 bases. The germline CDR1 and CDR2 sequences are MNHEY and SVGAGI. This CDR3 has 14 residues. J lost 5 bases, V lost 6 bases, and 8 bases had no gene match. CDR3 loop: CASSSSWGGDTQYF. DNA of the CDR3: TGTGCCAGCAGCTCTAGCTGGGGGGGAGATACGCAGTATTTT.

The chain uses TRBV19 and TRBJ2-7; D might be TRBD1 (6 bases). CDR3 size: 13 residues. Germline CDR1 and CDR2: LNHDA and SQIVND (reference sequence). Trimming removed 3 bases at V and 4 bases at J, with 10 bases between. The CDR3 coding sequence is TGTGCCAGTAGTATGGGCAGGGGTTACGAGCAGTACGTC. Translated: CASSMGRGYEQYV.

CDR3 sequence reads: CASSYQDGYEQYF. DNA of the CDR3: TGTGCCAGCAGTTACCAGGATGGTTACGAGCAGTACTTC. The V gene is TRBV6-2 or TRBV6-3, the J gene TRBJ2-7, with D unresolved. V was shortened by 2 bases and J by 4 bases, with 9 bases between the two germline ends. Looked up from germline, CDR1 is MNHEY and CDR2 is SVGEGT. The CDR3 runs to 13 residues.

The chain carries TRBV2 and TRBJ2-3; 10 positions match TRBD2. J was trimmed by 3 bases and V by 8 bases; bases with no gene match: 8. Germline V gene sequence: CDR1 SNHLY, CDR2 FYNNEI. The CDR3 contains 15 residues. The CDR3 region is CASAQRGGLTDTQYF. CDR3 nucleotide sequence: TGTGCCAGCGCGCAGCGGGGGGGTCTAACAGATACGCAGTATTTT.

The chain joins TRBV5-6 to TRBJ2-5; D may be TRBD1 (6 bases). The ends were cut back, 4 bases at V and 5 bases at J, with 15 bases in the middle. This CDR3 contains 14 residues. Looked up from germline, CDR1 is SGHDT and CDR2 is YYEEEE. The CDR3 DNA follows: TGTGCCAGCAGCCTCAACAGGGTTGAGGAGACCCAGTACTTC. This encodes CASSLNRVEETQYF.

CDR3 sequence reads: CASTEGRQGQETQYF. The DNA for the CDR3 is TGTGCCAGCACCGAGGGGAGACAGGGTCAAGAGACCCAGTACTTC. The chain recombines TRBV25-1 with TRBJ2-5; 7 bases agree with TRBD1. The germline V gene has CDR1 MGHDK and CDR2 SYGVNS. J lost 2 bases, V lost 7 bases, and 10 bases had no gene match. The CDR3 extends over 15 amino acids.

This clone was observed a single time. The chain carries TRBV4-1 and TRBJ1-2; no clear D gene. CDR1 and CDR2 (germline): MGHRA, YSYEKL. Trimming pared 0 bases from V and 7 bases from J, leaving 9 bases between. The CDR3 covers 13 residues. The CDR3 here is CASSQDLGGGYTF. In DNA form, the CDR3 reads TGCGCCAGCAGCCAAGATCTTGGCGGTGGCTACACCTTC.

The V gene is TRBV2, the J gene TRBJ1-1, with 7 bases aligning to TRBD1. Per germline, CDR1 SNHLY and CDR2 FYNNEI. The junction had 16 bases not matched to a gene; V was cut back by 7 bases and J by 8 bases. CDR3 length: 15 amino acids. CDR3 loop: CASTVRQGDSLEAFF. DNA of the CDR3: TGTGCCAGCACAGTTAGACAGGGCGACTCTCTCGAAGCTTTCTTT. Based on the CDR3 plus reference TRBV2 and TRBJ1-1, the full variable domain is EPEVTQTPSHQVTQMGQEVILRCVPISNHLYFYWYRQILGQKVEFLVSFYNNEISEKSEIFDDQFSVERPDGSNFTLKIRSTKLEDSAMYFCASTVRQGDSLEAFFGQGTRLTVV.

V gene TRBV6-5 combines with J gene TRBJ1-2; perhaps TRBD1 as D (6 bases). V lost 2 bases and J 2 bases, leaving 12 bases between the germline ends. The CDR3 is 15 residues long. From germline, CDR1 is MNHEY and CDR2 SVGAGI. The CDR3 DNA reads as TGTGCCAGCAGTTACGATGTAGACAGGAACTATGGCTACACCTTC. It specifies CASSYDVDRNYGYTF.